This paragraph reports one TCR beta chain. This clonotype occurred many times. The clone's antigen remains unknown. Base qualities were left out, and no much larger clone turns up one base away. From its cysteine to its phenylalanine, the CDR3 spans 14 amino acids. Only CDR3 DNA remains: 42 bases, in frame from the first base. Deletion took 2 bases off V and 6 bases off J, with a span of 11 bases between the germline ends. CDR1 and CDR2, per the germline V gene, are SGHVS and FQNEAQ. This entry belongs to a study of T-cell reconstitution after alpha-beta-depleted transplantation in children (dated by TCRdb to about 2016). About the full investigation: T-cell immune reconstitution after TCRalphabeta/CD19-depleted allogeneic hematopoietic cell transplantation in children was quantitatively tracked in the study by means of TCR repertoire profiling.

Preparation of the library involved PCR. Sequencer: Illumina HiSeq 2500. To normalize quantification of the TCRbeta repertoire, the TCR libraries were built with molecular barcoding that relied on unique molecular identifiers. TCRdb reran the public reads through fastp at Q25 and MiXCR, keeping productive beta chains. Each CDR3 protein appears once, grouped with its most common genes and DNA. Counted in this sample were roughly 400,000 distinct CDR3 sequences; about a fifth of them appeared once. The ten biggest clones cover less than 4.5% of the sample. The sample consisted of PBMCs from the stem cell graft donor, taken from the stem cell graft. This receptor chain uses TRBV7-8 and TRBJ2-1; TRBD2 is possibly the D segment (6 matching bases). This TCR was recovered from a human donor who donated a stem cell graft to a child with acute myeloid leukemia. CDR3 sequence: CASSLMYGSNEQFF. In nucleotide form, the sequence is TGTGCCAGCAGCTTAATGTACGGGAGCAATGAGCAGTTCTTC.